Listed below are T cell receptor beta chains from one sample, sequenced in a study of T cells in Graves' hyperthyroidism and ophthalmopathy. TCRdb re-analysed the multiplex PCR reads in MiXCR, keeping a single row per CDR3 protein. The repertoire has about 290,000 distinct CDR3 sequences, around 16% of them found once; the top ten carry approximately 31%. The sample consisted of blood. Receptor source: a young man with Graves' hyperthyroidism. Each CDR3 is given with its conserved first and last residue. A D gene is named only where the DNA matches it firmly. Clone size is given for some rows only: seen once, a few or many times, or a class if the clone is expanded.

d_gene: NA
abundance: many
v_gene: TRBV10-3
j_gene: TRBJ2-3
CDR3nt: TGTGCCACCAAGGTGGGCAGGGACACAGATACGCAGTATTTT
CDR3aa: CATKVGRDTDTQYF

d_gene: NA
abundance: NA
v_gene: TRBV28
j_gene: TRBJ2-7
CDR3nt: TGTGCCAGCTATTTCAGGTCTGGCGTTGCCGAGCAGTACTTC
CDR3aa: CASYFRSGVAEQYF

d_gene: NA
abundance: NA
v_gene: TRBV20-1
j_gene: TRBJ2-2
CDR3nt: TGCAGTGCTATGGACGCGAACACCGGGGAGCTGTTTTTT
CDR3aa: CSAMDANTGELFF

d_gene: NA
abundance: many
v_gene: TRBV5-1
j_gene: TRBJ2-3
CDR3nt: TGCGCCAGCAGCTTCCCGAACACAGATACGCAGTATTTT
CDR3aa: CASSFPNTDTQYF

d_gene: NA
abundance: few
v_gene: TRBV6-2/TRBV6-3
j_gene: TRBJ2-6
CDR3nt: TGTGCCAGCAGTTACGCCGGGGGCACTGGGGCCAACGTCCTGACTTTC
CDR3aa: CASSYAGGTGANVLTF

d_gene: NA
abundance: many
v_gene: TRBV20-1
j_gene: TRBJ2-7
CDR3nt: TGCAGTGCTAGAGTCGTGGGGGACACCGGCTCCTACGAGCAGTACTTC
CDR3aa: CSARVVGDTGSYEQYF

d_gene: NA
abundance: many
v_gene: TRBV5-1
j_gene: TRBJ2-7
CDR3nt: TGCGCCAGCAGCCAGGTACCCTCCTCCTACGAGCAGTACTTC
CDR3aa: CASSQVPSSYEQYF

d_gene: NA
abundance: few
v_gene: TRBV28
j_gene: TRBJ2-7
CDR3nt: TGTGCCAGCAGTGTCCGCCGGTACGAGCAGTACTTC
CDR3aa: CASSVRRYEQYF

d_gene: TRBD2
abundance: many
v_gene: TRBV20-1
j_gene: TRBJ2-5
CDR3nt: TGCAGTGCTAGAGCCCTCTCGGGACTAGTTGAGACCCAGTACTTC
CDR3aa: CSARALSGLVETQYF

d_gene: NA
abundance: NA
v_gene: TRBV12-3/TRBV12-4
j_gene: TRBJ2-3
CDR3nt: TGTGCCAGCAGTTTAACGCAGGCAGATACGCAGTATTTT
CDR3aa: CASSLTQADTQYF

d_gene: TRBD1
abundance: NA
v_gene: TRBV6-1
j_gene: TRBJ2-2
CDR3nt: TGTGCCAGCAGTGTCTACAGGGGCACCGGGGAGCTGTTTTTT
CDR3aa: CASSVYRGTGELFF